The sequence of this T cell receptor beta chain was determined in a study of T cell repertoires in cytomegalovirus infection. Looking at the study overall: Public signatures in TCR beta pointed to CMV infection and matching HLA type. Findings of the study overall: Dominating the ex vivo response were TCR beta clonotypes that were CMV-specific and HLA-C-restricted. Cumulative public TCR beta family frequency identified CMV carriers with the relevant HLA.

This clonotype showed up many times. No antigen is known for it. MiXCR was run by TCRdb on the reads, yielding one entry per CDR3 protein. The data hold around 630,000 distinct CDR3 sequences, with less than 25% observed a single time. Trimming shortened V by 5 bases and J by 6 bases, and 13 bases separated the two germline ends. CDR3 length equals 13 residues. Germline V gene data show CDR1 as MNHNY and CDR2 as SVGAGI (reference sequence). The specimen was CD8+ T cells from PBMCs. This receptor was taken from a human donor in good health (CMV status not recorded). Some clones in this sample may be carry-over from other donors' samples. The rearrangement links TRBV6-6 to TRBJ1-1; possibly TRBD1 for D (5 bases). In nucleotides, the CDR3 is TGTGCCAGCAGTACCGGGGCAGACGCTGAAGCTTTCTTT. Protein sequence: CASSTGADAEAFF.